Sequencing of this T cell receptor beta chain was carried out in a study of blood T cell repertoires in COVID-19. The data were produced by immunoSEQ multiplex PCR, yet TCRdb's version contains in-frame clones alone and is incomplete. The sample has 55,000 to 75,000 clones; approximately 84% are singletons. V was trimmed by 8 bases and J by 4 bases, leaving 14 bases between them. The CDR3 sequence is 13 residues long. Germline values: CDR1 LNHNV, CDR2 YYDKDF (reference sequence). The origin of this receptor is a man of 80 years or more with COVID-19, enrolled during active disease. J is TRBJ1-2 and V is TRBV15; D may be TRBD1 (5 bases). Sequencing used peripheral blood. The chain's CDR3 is CATGSVGLYGYTF. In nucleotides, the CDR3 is TGTGCCACCGGAAGTGTGGGGCTCTATGGCTACACCTTC.